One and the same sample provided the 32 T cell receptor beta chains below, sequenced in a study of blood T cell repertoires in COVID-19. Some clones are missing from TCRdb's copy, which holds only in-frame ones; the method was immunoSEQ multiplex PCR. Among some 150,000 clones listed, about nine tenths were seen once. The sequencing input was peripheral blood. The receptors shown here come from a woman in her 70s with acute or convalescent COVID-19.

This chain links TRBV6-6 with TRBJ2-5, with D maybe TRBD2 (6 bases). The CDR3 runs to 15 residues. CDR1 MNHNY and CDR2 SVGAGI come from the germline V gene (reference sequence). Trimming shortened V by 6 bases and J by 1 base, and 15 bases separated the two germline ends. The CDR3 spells CASRSERVSQETQYF. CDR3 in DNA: TGTGCCAGCAGATCGGAGCGGGTCAGCCAAGAGACCCAGTACTTC.

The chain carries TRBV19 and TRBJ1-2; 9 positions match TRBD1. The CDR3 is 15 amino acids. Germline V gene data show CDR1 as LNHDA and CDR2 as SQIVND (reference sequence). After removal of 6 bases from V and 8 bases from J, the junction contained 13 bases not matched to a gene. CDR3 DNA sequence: TGTGCCAGTAGGCCCTCAGGGACAGGGTTGGGCGGCTACACCTTC. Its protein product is CASRPSGTGLGGYTF.

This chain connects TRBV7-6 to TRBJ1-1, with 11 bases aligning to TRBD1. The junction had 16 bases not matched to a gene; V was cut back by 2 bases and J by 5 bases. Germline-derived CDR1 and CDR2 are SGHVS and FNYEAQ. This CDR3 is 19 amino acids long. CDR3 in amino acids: CASSLKVPTRGTGGTEAFF. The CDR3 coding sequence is TGTGCCAGCAGCTTAAAAGTCCCGACCCGCGGGACAGGGGGAACTGAAGCTTTCTTT.

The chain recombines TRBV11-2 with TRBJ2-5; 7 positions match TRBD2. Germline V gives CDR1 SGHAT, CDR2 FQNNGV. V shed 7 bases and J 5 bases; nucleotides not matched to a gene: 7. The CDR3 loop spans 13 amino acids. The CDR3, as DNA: TGTGCCAGCACCGGACTAGATCGGGAGACCCAGTACTTC. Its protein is CASTGLDRETQYF.

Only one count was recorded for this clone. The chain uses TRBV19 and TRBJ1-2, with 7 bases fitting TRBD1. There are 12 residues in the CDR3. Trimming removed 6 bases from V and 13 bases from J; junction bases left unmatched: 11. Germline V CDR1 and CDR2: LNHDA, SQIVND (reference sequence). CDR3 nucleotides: TGTGCCAGTAGCGTCGACAGGGCGAGGCTCACCTTC. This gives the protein CASSVDRARLTF.

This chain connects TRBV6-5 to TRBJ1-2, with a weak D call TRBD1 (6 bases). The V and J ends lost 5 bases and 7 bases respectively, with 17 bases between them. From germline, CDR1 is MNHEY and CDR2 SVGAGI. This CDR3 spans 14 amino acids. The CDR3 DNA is TGTGCCAGCAGTCCAGACAGGCGGAGGAGTGGCTACACCTTC. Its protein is CASSPDRRRSGYTF.

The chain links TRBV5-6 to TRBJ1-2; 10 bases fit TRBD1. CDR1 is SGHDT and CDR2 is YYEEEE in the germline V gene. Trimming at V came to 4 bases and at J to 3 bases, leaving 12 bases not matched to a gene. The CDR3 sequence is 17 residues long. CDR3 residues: CASSPDRGKRGDYGYTF. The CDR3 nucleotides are TGTGCCAGCAGCCCGGACAGGGGGAAAAGGGGGGACTATGGCTACACCTTC.

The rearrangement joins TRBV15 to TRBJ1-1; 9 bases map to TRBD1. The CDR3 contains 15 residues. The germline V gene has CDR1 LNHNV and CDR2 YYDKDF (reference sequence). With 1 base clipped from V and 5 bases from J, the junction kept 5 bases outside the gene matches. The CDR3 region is CATSRATTGGTEAFF. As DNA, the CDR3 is TGTGCCACCAGCAGAGCGACGACAGGGGGTACTGAAGCTTTCTTT.

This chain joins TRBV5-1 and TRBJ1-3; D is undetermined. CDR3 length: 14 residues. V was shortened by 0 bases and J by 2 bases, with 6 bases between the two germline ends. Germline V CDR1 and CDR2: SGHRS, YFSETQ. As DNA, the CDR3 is TGCGCCAGCAGCTTGGAAGCGGCTGGAAACACCATATATTTT. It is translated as CASSLEAAGNTIYF. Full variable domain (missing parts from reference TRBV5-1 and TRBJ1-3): KAGVTQTPRYLIKTRGQQVTLSCSPISGHRSVSWYQQTPGQGLQFLFEYFSETQRNKGNFPGRFSGRQFSNSRSEMNVSTLELGDSALYLCASSLEAAGNTIYFGEGSWLTVV.

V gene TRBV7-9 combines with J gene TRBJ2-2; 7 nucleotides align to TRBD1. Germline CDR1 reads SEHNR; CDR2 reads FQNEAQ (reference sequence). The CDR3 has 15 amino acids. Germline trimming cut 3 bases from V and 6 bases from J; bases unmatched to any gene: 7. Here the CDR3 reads CASSFSRQGAGELFF. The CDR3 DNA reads TGTGCCAGCAGCTTTTCGCGGCAGGGGGCCGGGGAGCTGTTTTTT.

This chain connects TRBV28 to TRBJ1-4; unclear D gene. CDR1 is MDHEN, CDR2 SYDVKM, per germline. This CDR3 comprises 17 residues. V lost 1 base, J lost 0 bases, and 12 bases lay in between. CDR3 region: CASSLSSTLATNEKLFF. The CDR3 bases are TGTGCCAGCAGTTTATCCAGTACCCTCGCAACTAATGAAAAACTGTTTTTT.

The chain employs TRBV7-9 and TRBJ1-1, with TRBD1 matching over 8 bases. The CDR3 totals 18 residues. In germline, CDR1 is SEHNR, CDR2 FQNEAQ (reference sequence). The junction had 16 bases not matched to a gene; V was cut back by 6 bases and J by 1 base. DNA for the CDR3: TGTGCCAGCAGAGGTCGGGACAGGACTGAAGGATGGAACACTGAAGCTTTCTTT. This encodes CASRGRDRTEGWNTEAFF.

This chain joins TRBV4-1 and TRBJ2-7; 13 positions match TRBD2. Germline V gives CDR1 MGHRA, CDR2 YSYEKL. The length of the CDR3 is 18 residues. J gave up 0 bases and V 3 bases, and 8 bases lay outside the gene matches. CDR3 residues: CASSQGTSGVANSYEQYV. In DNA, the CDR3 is TGCGCCAGCAGCCAGGGGACTAGCGGGGTCGCTAACTCCTACGAGCAGTACGTC.

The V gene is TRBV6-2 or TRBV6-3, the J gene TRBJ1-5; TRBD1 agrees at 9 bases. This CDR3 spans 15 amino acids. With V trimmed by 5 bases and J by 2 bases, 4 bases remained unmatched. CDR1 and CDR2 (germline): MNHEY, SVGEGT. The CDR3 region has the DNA TGTGCCAGCAGTCAACAGGGGGCTGGCAATCAGCCCCAGCATTTT. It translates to CASSQQGAGNQPQHF.

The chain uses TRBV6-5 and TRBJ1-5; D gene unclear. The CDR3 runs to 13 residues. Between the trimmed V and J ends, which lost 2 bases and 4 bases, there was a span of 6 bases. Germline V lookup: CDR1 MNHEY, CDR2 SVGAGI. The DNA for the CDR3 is TGTGCCAGCAGTTACGGTAGTAATCAGCCCCAGCATTTT. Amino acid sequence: CASSYGSNQPQHF.

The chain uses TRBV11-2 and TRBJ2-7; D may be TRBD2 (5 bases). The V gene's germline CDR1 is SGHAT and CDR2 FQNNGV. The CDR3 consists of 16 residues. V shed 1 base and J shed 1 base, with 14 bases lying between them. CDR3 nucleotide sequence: TGTGCCAGCAGCTTAGGGGCAGGCGGGTTGTCCTACGAGCAGTACTTC. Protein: CASSLGAGGLSYEQYF. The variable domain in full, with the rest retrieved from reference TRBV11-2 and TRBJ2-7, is EAGVAQSPRYKIIEKRQSVAFWCNPISGHATLYWYQQILGQGPKLLIQFQNNGVVDDSQLPKDRFSAERLKGVDSTLKIQPAKLEDSAVYLCASSLGAGGLSYEQYFGPGTRLTVT.

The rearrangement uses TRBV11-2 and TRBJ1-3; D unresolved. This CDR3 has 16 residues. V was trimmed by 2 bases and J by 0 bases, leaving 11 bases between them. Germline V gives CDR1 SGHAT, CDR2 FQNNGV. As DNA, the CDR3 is TGTGCCAGCAGCTTATATCCAGGATCCTCTGGAAACACCATATATTTT. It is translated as CASSLYPGSSGNTIYF.

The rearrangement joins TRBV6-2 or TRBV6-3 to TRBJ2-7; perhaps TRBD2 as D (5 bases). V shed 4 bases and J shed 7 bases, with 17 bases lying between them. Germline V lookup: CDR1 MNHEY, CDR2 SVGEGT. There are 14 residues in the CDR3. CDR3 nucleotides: TGTGCCAGCAGTTGGGGTGGAACGCGGGTTGAGCAGTACTTC. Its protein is CASSWGGTRVEQYF.

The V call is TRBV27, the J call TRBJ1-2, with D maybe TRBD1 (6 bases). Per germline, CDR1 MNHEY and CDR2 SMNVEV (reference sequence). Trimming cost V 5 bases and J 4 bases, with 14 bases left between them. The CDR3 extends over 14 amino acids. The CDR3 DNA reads TGTGCCAGCAGTCCCCACCTGACAGGCTATGGCTACACCTTC. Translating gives CASSPHLTGYGYTF.

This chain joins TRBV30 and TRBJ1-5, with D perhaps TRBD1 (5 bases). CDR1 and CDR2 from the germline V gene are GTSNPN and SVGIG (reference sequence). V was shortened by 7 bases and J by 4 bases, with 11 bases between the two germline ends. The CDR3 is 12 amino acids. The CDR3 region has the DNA TGTGCCTCCTCTAGGGGAAATCAGCCCCAGCATTTT. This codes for CASSRGNQPQHF.

This chain's CDR3 is CASSPAGTGGGGLHF. CDR3 in DNA: TGCGCCAGCAGCCCAGCCGGGACAGGGGGCGGAGGGCTCCACTTT. This chain connects TRBV4-1 to TRBJ1-6; TRBD1 agrees at 12 bases. V was pared by 4 bases and J by 16 bases, with 11 bases of the junction left unmatched. This CDR3 has 15 amino acids. The germline gives CDR1 MGHRA, CDR2 YSYEKL.

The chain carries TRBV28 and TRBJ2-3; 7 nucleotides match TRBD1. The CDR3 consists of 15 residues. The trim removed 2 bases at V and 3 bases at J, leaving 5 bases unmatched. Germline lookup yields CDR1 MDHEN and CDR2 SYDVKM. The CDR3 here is CASSLRGRVTDTQYF. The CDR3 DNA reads TGTGCCAGCAGTTTAAGGGGGCGAGTAACAGATACGCAGTATTTT.

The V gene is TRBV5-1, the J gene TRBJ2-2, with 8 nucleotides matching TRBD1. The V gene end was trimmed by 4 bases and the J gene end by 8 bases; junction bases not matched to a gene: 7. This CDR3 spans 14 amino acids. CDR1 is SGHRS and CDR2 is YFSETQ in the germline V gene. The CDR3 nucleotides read TGCGCCAGCAGCCCCGGGGACAGGACAGGGGAGCTGTTTTTT. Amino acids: CASSPGDRTGELFF.

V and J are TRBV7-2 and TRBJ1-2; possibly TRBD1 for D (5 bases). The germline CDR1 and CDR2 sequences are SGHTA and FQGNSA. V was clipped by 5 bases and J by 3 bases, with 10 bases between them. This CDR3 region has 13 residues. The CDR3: CASSVGGDYGYTF. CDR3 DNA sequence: TGTGCCAGCAGCGTGGGGGGGGACTATGGCTACACCTTC.

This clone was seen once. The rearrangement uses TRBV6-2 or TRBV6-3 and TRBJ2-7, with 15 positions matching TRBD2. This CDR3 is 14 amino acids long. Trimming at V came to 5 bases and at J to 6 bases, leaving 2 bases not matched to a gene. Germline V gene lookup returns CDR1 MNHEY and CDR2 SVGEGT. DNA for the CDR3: TGTGCCAGCAGTGGACTAGCGGGGGGGCGCGAGCAGTACTTC. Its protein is CASSGLAGGREQYF.

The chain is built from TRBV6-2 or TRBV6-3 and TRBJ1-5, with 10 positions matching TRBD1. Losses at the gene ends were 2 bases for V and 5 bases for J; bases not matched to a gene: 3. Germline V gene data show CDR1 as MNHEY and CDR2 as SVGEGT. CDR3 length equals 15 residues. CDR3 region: CASSYPGQGDQPQHF. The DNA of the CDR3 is TGTGCCAGCAGTTACCCAGGACAGGGGGATCAGCCCCAGCATTTT.

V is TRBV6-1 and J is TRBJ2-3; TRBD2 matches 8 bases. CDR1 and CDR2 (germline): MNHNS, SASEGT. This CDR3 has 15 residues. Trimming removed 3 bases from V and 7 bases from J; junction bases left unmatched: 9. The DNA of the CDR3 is TGTGCCAGCAGTGAGGTGCTAGCGGGTCGAAATACGCAGTATTTT. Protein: CASSEVLAGRNTQYF.

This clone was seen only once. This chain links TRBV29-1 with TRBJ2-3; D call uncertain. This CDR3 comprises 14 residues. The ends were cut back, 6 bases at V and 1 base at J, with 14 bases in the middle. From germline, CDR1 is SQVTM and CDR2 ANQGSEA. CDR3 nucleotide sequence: TGCAGCGTCGCTAAGATATATCGCACAGATACGCAGTATTTT. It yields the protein CSVAKIYRTDTQYF.

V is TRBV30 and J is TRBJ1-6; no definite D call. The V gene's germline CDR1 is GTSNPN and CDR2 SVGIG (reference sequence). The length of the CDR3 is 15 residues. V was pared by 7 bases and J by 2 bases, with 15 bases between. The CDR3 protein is CAYGALTPYNSPLHF. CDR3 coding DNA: TGTGCCTACGGAGCGCTCACGCCCTATAATTCACCCCTCCACTTT.

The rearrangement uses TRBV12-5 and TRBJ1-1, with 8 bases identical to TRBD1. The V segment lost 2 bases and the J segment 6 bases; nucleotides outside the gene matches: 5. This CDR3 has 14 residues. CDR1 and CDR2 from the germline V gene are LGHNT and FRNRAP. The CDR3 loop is CASGLMDRAPEAFF. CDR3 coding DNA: TGTGCTAGTGGTTTGATGGACAGGGCCCCTGAAGCTTTCTTT.

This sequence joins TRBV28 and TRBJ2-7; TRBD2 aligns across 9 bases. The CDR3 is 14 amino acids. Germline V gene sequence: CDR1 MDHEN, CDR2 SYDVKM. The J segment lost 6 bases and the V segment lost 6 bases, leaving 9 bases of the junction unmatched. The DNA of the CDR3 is TGTGCCAGCAGCTCTCCGGCGGGGGGGCGCGAGCAGTACGTC. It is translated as CASSSPAGGREQYV.

CDR3 amino acids: CASSGTSGSTGELFF. CDR3 DNA sequence: TGTGCCAGCAGCGGGACTAGCGGTTCAACCGGGGAGCTGTTTTTT. This sequence joins TRBV7-6 and TRBJ2-2; 11 bases are shared with TRBD2. J was trimmed by 5 bases and V by 5 bases; bases with no gene match: 4. Germline loops: CDR1 SGHVS, CDR2 FNYEAQ. The CDR3 consists of 15 residues. The full variable domain, with the rest looked up from reference TRBV7-6 and TRBJ2-2, is GAGVSQSPRYKVTKRGQDVALRCDPISGHVSLYWYRQALGQGPEFLTYFNYEAQQDKSGLPNDRFSAERPEGSISTLTIQRTEQRDSAMYRCASSGTSGSTGELFFGEGSRLTVL.